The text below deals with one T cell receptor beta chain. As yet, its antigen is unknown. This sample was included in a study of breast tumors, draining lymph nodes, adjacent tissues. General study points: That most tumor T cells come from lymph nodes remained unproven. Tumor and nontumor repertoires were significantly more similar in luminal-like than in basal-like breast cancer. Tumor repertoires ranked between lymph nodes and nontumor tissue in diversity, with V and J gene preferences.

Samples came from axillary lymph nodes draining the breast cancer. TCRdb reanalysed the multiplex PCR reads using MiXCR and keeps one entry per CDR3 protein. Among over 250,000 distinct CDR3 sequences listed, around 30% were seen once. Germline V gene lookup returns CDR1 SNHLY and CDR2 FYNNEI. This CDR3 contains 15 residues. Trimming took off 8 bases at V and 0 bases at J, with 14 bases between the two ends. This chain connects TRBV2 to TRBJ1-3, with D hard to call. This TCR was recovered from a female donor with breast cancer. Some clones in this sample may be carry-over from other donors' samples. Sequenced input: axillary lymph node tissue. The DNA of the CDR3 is TGTGCCAGCTCACCGTCCCTAGACTCTGGAAACACCATATATTTT. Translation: CASSPSLDSGNTIYF.